The 18 T cell receptor beta chains below all came from one sample that was sequenced in a study of CD4+ T cells in melanoma (dated by TCRdb to the early 2020s). The library was obtained by the immunoSEQ multiplex PCR assay. The table comes from immuneACCESS by way of TCRdb, which keeps in-frame sequences with V and J called. Part of the clones is missing from these tables; in studies checked, under half for an unresolved V gene and the rest for unknown reasons. Recorded for this sample are 140,000 or so clones; approximately 91% of them occurred a single time. The ten largest clonotypes hold 1.5% of the sample. The receptors stem from a human donor with melanoma.

This clone was counted between two and nine times. The V call is TRBV7-9, the J call TRBJ2-2; the D is unclear. The V end was cut by 1 base, the J end by 7 bases, with 10 bases between. The germline V gene encodes CDR1 SEHNR and CDR2 FQNEAQ (reference sequence). The CDR3 extends over 14 amino acids. The chain's CDR3 is CASSLVLGVGELFF. CDR3 nucleotides: TGTGCCAGCAGCTTAGTTCTTGGGGTCGGGGAGCTGTTTTTT.

This chain uses TRBV27 with TRBJ1-1; D is undetermined. There are 15 residues in the CDR3. The V end lost 0 bases, the J end lost 4 bases, and 12 bases lay between the germline ends. CDR1 MNHEY and CDR2 SMNVEV come from the germline V gene (reference sequence). The CDR3 DNA sequence: TGTGCCAGCAGTTTATCCCGGAATCTCGCCACTGAAGCTTTCTTT. It translates to CASSLSRNLATEAFF.

This chain uses TRBV11-2 with TRBJ2-7; TRBD1 might be the D (5 bases). The ends were cut back, 1 base at V and 6 bases at J, with 13 bases in the middle. From germline, CDR1 is SGHAT and CDR2 FQNNGV. The CDR3 is 14 residues long. CDR3 bases: TGTGCCAGCAGCTTAGCACTGGGGCCTGTCGAGCAGTACTTC. Translation: CASSLALGPVEQYF.

The chain has TRBV30 and TRBJ1-2; D remains ambiguous. There are 12 residues in the CDR3. V lost 4 bases to trimming and J lost 4 bases, with 10 bases between them. CDR1 is GTSNPN and CDR2 is SVGIG in the germline V gene (reference sequence). The CDR3 loop is CAWKVPVYGYTF. The CDR3 nucleotides read TGTGCCTGGAAGGTGCCTGTCTATGGCTACACCTTC.

The rearrangement uses TRBV7-8 and TRBJ1-1; D might be TRBD1 (5 bases). V lost 7 bases to trimming and J lost 4 bases, with 19 bases between them. The CDR3 spans 15 residues. Per germline, CDR1 SGHVS and CDR2 FQNEAQ. The CDR3 nucleotides read TGTGCCAGCAACCCTGACTACGGGGCGGTCACTGAAGCTTTCTTT. Its translation: CASNPDYGAVTEAFF.

J is TRBJ1-3 and V is TRBV7-2; 10 bases are shared with TRBD1. The CDR3 covers 17 residues. V was pared by 5 bases and J by 1 base, with 8 bases of the junction left unmatched. Germline V CDR1 and CDR2: SGHTA, FQGNSA. The CDR3 loop is CASSLFGTGVSGNTIYF. In nucleotides, the CDR3 is TGTGCCAGCAGCCTGTTTGGGACAGGGGTGTCTGGAAACACCATATATTTT. Drawing the rest from reference TRBV7-2 and TRBJ1-3, the complete variable domain is GAGVSQSPSNKVTEKGKDVELRCDPISGHTALYWYRQSLGQGLEFLIYFQGNSAPDKSGLPSDRFSAERTGGSVSTLTIQRTQQEDSAVYLCASSLFGTGVSGNTIYFGEGSWLTVV.

The chain couples TRBV30 to TRBJ2-2; TRBD2 agrees at 16 bases. The CDR3 runs to 15 residues. Germline lookup yields CDR1 GTSNPN and CDR2 SVGIG (reference sequence). The trim removed 0 bases at V and 17 bases at J, leaving 9 bases unmatched. The CDR3, as DNA: TGTGCCTGGAGTGTACTGGGACTAGCGGGGGGGCCGCTCTTTTTT. As protein: CAWSVLGLAGGPLFF.

This chain joins TRBV7-9 and TRBJ2-1, with TRBD1 as a possible D gene (6 bases). CDR1 and CDR2 from the germline V gene are SEHNR and FQNEAQ (reference sequence). This CDR3 spans 12 amino acids. V lost 6 bases and J 3 bases, leaving 6 bases between the germline ends. The CDR3 loop reads CASRDSYNEQFF. The CDR3 DNA reads as TGTGCCAGCAGGGACAGCTACAATGAGCAGTTCTTC.

The chain joins TRBV11-3 to TRBJ1-2; 12 bases match TRBD1. CDR1 is SGHNT and CDR2 is YENEEA in the germline V gene. Trimming at V came to 5 bases and at J to 8 bases, leaving 6 bases not matched to a gene. The CDR3 loop spans 14 amino acids. The CDR3 DNA is TGTGCCAGCAGCCCGGGACAGGGGGCGGGAGGCTACACCTTC. It yields the protein CASSPGQGAGGYTF.

The V gene is TRBV7-3, the J gene TRBJ2-2; 7 bases line up with TRBD2. The trim removed 5 bases at V and 5 bases at J, leaving 11 bases unmatched. This CDR3 is built from 16 residues. In germline, CDR1 is SGHTA, CDR2 FQGTGA. For the CDR3, the DNA is TGTGCCAGCAGCGTAGTAGCGGGTACGGCGACCGGGGAGCTGTTTTTT. Encoded protein: CASSVVAGTATGELFF.

This clone was detected only once. The chain links TRBV5-1 to TRBJ2-3; 8 nucleotides match TRBD1. Trimming at V came to 0 bases and at J to 1 base, leaving 4 bases not matched to a gene. The CDR3 runs 16 residues. Per the germline V gene, CDR1 is SGHRS and CDR2 is YFSETQ. The chain's CDR3 is CASSLAPTGGTDTQYF. CDR3 in DNA: TGCGCCAGCAGCTTGGCGCCGACAGGGGGCACAGATACGCAGTATTTT.

This chain uses TRBV5-1 with TRBJ1-4; the D gene is possibly TRBD1 (6 bases). V lost 4 bases and J 5 bases, leaving 21 bases between the germline ends. Germline CDR1 is SGHRS and CDR2 is YFSETQ. The CDR3 is 17 residues long. CDR3 sequence (DNA): TGCGCCAGCAGCCGGGACACCGACTCTCTAACGAATGAAAAACTGTTTTTT. As protein: CASSRDTDSLTNEKLFF.

The CDR3 here is CASSSNPIRGQTGELFF. CDR3 DNA: TGTGCCAGCAGCTCAAACCCGATCAGGGGCCAGACCGGGGAGCTGTTTTTT. This chain joins TRBV7-3 and TRBJ2-2; perhaps TRBD1 as D (6 bases). CDR3 length: 17 residues. CDR1 is SGHTA and CDR2 is FQGTGA in the germline V gene. Trimming removed 4 bases at V and 5 bases at J, with 20 bases between.

CDR3 DNA sequence: TGTGCCAGCAGTGAGGGTCCGACAGGGGGCTGGTCACCCCTCCACTTT. This translates into CASSEGPTGGWSPLHF. V gene TRBV2 combines with J gene TRBJ1-6; 10 nucleotides align to TRBD1. The CDR3 has 16 amino acids. V trimming: 3 bases; J trimming: 10 bases; junction bases outside the gene matches: 9. Germline-derived CDR1 and CDR2 are SNHLY and FYNNEI.

V usage is TRBV30 and J usage is TRBJ1-1; tentatively, D is TRBD1 (6 bases). V lost 8 bases to trimming and J lost 1 base, with 17 bases between them. The CDR3 is 14 residues long. The germline V gene encodes CDR1 GTSNPN and CDR2 SVGIG (reference sequence). Here the CDR3 reads CAQLTGASNTEAFF. The CDR3 DNA reads as TGTGCCCAATTAACGGGGGCGTCGAACACTGAAGCTTTCTTT.

CDR3 DNA: TGTGCCAGCAGTGATAATTGGGTCCACAATGAGCAGTTCTTC. This encodes CASSDNWVHNEQFF. This rearrangement joins TRBV25-1 to TRBJ2-1; the D is unclear. CDR3 length: 14 amino acids. Germline CDR1 and CDR2: MGHDK and SYGVNS. Trimming cost V 3 bases and J 5 bases, with 11 bases left between them.

V and J are TRBV30 and TRBJ1-6; 9 bases align to TRBD1. The CDR3 has 15 residues. The germline V gene encodes CDR1 GTSNPN and CDR2 SVGIG (reference sequence). The trim removed 5 bases at V and 6 bases at J, leaving 8 bases unmatched. CDR3 in amino acids: CAWGRMTGGNSPLHF. In nucleotides, the CDR3 is TGTGCCTGGGGAAGGATGACAGGGGGTAATTCACCCCTCCACTTT.

The CDR3 sequence is CAWSAPATGTQYF. CDR3 nucleotides: TGTGCCTGGAGCGCACCAGCAACTGGAACCCAGTACTTC. The chain links TRBV30 to TRBJ2-5; D gene ambiguous. Germline lookup yields CDR1 GTSNPN and CDR2 SVGIG (reference sequence). V gave up 3 bases and J gave up 8 bases, with 16 bases separating them. This CDR3 is built from 13 residues. The full variable domain, completed using reference TRBV30 and TRBJ2-5, is SQTIHQWPATLVQPVGSPLSLECTVEGTSNPNLYWYRQAAGRGLQLLFYSVGIGQISSEVPQNLSASRPQDRQFILSSKKLLLSDSGFYLCAWSAPATGTQYFGPGTRLLVL.